The next 5 T cell receptor beta chains were all read from a single sample in a study of Ad26.COV2.S vaccination and SARS-CoV-2 variants. Libraries were prepared by immunoSEQ multiplex PCR; TCRdb keeps only in-frame clonotypes and omits some of them. Of about 250,000 clones listed, around nine tenths are singletons. Treatment indicated: 15 to 20 received Ad26.COV2.S at low or high dose, single or two shots; a few received placebo; per-sample allocation not given. Sampling occurred on day 63 after the first vaccine or placebo injection. Sample: peripheral blood, taken in a trial of Ad26.COV2.S vaccine versus placebo. These receptors were collected from a person aged 18-60 years who received the Ad26.COV2.S COVID-19 vaccine or a placebo.

CDR3 DNA sequence: TGTGCCAGCAGCTTAAATCCCCATGGAGATTCCTACAATGAGCAGTTCTTC. It translates to CASSLNPHGDSYNEQFF. This sequence joins TRBV7-3 and TRBJ2-1; D remains ambiguous. Germline V gene sequence: CDR1 SGHTA, CDR2 FQGTGA. The ends were cut back, 1 base at V and 1 base at J, with 14 bases in the middle. The CDR3 sequence is 17 residues long.

This chain uses TRBV6-2 or TRBV6-3 with TRBJ2-1; 7 positions match TRBD2. Germline V gives CDR1 MNHEY, CDR2 SVGEGT. V dropped 5 bases and J dropped 7; count of bases not matched to a gene: 11. The length of the CDR3 is 15 residues. The CDR3 here is CASSPWDYVGNEQFF. In DNA, the CDR3 is TGTGCCAGCAGTCCCTGGGACTACGTTGGGAATGAGCAGTTCTTC.

The chain has TRBV27 and TRBJ2-7; 7 bases fit TRBD2. The CDR3 runs 16 residues. Germline assignment: CDR1 MNHEY and CDR2 SMNVEV (reference sequence). Unmatched junction bases numbered 14, after V lost 7 bases and J lost 2 bases. The CDR3 sequence is CASTYSHGEGPYEQYF. The CDR3 bases are TGTGCCAGCACTTATTCTCATGGGGAGGGTCCCTACGAGCAGTACTTC.

The V and J genes are TRBV10-2 and TRBJ2-4, with 7 bases that match TRBD1. Germline assignment: CDR1 WSHSY and CDR2 SAAADI. This CDR3 is 19 amino acids long. J was trimmed by 0 bases and V by 3 bases; bases with no gene match: 14. The CDR3 here is CASSDNSGQLVLAKNIQYF. The CDR3, as DNA: TGCGCCAGCAGTGATAACTCGGGACAGCTAGTTCTAGCCAAAAACATTCAGTACTTC.

The chain recombines TRBV7-3 with TRBJ2-3, with D possibly being TRBD1 (6 bases). This CDR3 spans 17 amino acids. From germline, CDR1 is SGHTA and CDR2 FQGTGA. V lost 4 bases and J lost 1, with 18 bases in between. The chain's CDR3 is CASSSASRGVGTDTQYF. The CDR3 bases are TGTGCCAGCAGCTCGGCGTCCAGGGGTGTTGGCACAGATACGCAGTATTTT.